These T cell receptor beta chains were read from a single sample in a study of T-cell reconstitution after alpha-beta-depleted transplantation in children. TCRdb re-analysed the PCR reads in MiXCR, keeping a single row per CDR3 protein. Here the sample spans roughly 170,000 distinct CDR3 sequences, around 6.8% being singletons. The sample here was PBMCs from the stem cell graft donor, taken from the stem cell graft. These receptors all stem from a human donor who donated a stem cell graft to a child with Wiskott-Aldrich syndrome. Each CDR3 is given with its conserved first and last residue. Each record gives: clone size, J gene, V gene, D gene, CDR3 protein, CDR3 DNA. D genes are given only for firm matches. Only part of the rows carry a size: once, few, many, or a class if the clone is expanded.

many | TRBJ1-5 | TRBV6-5 | - | CASSYRQSRQPQHF | TGTGCCAGCAGTTACCGGCAGAGCAGGCAGCCCCAGCATTTT
few | TRBJ1-4 | TRBV11-2 | - | CAIKGQNNEKLFF | TGTGCCATCAAGGGGCAGAATAATGAAAAACTGTTTTTT
few | TRBJ2-3 | TRBV15 | - | CATSRSLPRGEGTDTQYF | TGTGCCACCAGCAGATCCCTCCCGAGAGGGGAAGGGACAGATACGCAGTATTTT
many | TRBJ2-3 | TRBV29-1 | - | CSGFTDTQYF | TGCAGCGGTTTCACAGATACGCAGTATTTT
many | TRBJ2-5 | TRBV12-3/TRBV12-4 | - | CASSFRVASETQYF | TGTGCCAGCAGTTTCCGGGTGGCCTCGGAGACCCAGTACTTC
- | TRBJ1-2 | TRBV30 | TRBD1 | CAWRLRGLYGYTF | TGTGCCTGGAGGCTCAGGGGGCTCTATGGCTACACCTTC
many | TRBJ1-1 | TRBV20-1 | - | CSARSRYGNTEAFF | TGCAGTGCTAGGTCGCGGTACGGGAACACTGAAGCTTTCTTT
- | TRBJ2-7 | TRBV19 | TRBD1 | CARQPGQGYEQYF | TGTGCCAGACAACCGGGACAGGGTTACGAGCAGTACTTC
many | TRBJ1-5 | TRBV10-2 | - | CATGWDQPQHF | TGCGCCACCGGGTGGGATCAGCCCCAGCATTTT
many | TRBJ2-1 | TRBV24-1 | - | CATSDQDWAFHEQFF | TGTGCCACCAGTGATCAGGATTGGGCATTCCATGAGCAGTTCTTC
many | TRBJ2-3 | TRBV7-9 | TRBD2 | CASSDSIGLAGVPDTQYF | TGTGCCAGCAGCGATAGTATCGGACTAGCGGGAGTGCCAGATACGCAGTATTTT
many | TRBJ2-2 | TRBV5-1 | - | CASSPGTSNTGELFF | TGCGCCAGCAGCCCTGGGACCTCGAACACCGGGGAGCTGTTTTTT
- | TRBJ2-6 | TRBV3-1 | - | CTLYRGGPYSGANVLTF | TGTACCCTCTACAGGGGGGGGCCCTACTCTGGGGCCAACGTCCTGACTTTC
few | TRBJ2-5 | TRBV6-1 | - | CASTPALGEETQYF | TGTGCCAGCACGCCGGCCCTCGGTGAAGAGACCCAGTACTTC
many | TRBJ1-4 | TRBV29-1 | - | CSVDATGRNEKLFF | TGCAGCGTTGATGCGACAGGAAGAAATGAAAAACTGTTTTTT
few | TRBJ2-5 | TRBV20-1 | TRBD1 | CSAGDRRLSGETQYF | TGCAGTGCGGGGGACAGGAGACTGTCGGGAGAGACCCAGTACTTC
many | TRBJ2-3 | TRBV6-1 | TRBD2 | CASRGTGLAGWTDTQYF | TGTGCCAGCAGGGGGACCGGACTAGCGGGTTGGACAGATACGCAGTATTTT
many | TRBJ2-7 | TRBV7-8 | TRBD2 | CASSLAFGGEHPYEQYF | TGTGCCAGCAGCTTAGCGTTTGGGGGGGAACACCCCTACGAGCAGTACTTC
- | TRBJ1-1 | TRBV4-1 | - | CASSRAGGGGTEAFF | TGCGCCAGCAGCCGAGCCGGAGGGGGAGGAACTGAAGCTTTCTTT
many | TRBJ1-1 | TRBV20-1 | TRBD1 | CSARDLGGVTEAFF | TGCAGTGCTAGAGATCTAGGGGGCGTCACTGAAGCTTTCTTT
few | TRBJ2-1 | TRBV11-2 | TRBD2 | CASSLPGGGNEQFF | TGTGCCAGCAGCTTACCTGGGGGGGGGAATGAGCAGTTCTTC
many | TRBJ2-5 | TRBV10-1 | - | CASSESVFDRKETQYF | TGCGCCAGCAGTGAGTCGGTCTTCGACCGAAAAGAGACCCAGTACTTC
many | TRBJ2-2 | TRBV7-9 | - | CASSVGTPSTGELFF | TGTGCCAGCAGCGTCGGGACACCTTCCACCGGGGAGCTGTTTTTT
- | TRBJ1-5 | TRBV7-9 | TRBD1 | CASSLTPGQGPNQPQHF | TGTGCCAGCAGCTTAACCCCGGGACAGGGGCCCAATCAGCCCCAGCATTTT
few | TRBJ2-3 | TRBV4-3 | TRBD2 | CASSRQGGLADLYPDTQYF | TGCGCCAGCAGCCGACAAGGGGGACTAGCGGATTTATACCCAGATACGCAGTATTTT
many | TRBJ2-1 | TRBV7-9 | - | CASSLARTATGNEQFF | TGTGCCAGCAGCCTGGCTCGGACGGCCACTGGGAATGAGCAGTTCTTC
medium-sized | TRBJ2-5 | TRBV6-2/TRBV6-3 | TRBD1 | CASSTGTGDTETQYF | TGTGCCAGCAGCACCGGGACAGGGGACACGGAGACCCAGTACTTC
many | TRBJ2-3 | TRBV12-3/TRBV12-4 | - | CASSLRGAGTDTQYF | TGTGCCAGCAGTTTGAGGGGCGCGGGCACAGATACGCAGTATTTT
many | TRBJ1-1 | TRBV6-1 | - | CASSESGNTEAFF | TGTGCCAGCAGTGAATCAGGGAACACTGAAGCTTTCTTT
many | TRBJ2-6 | TRBV2 | - | CASRYSSVLTF | TGTGCCAGCCGGTACTCCAGCGTCCTGACTTTC
many | TRBJ2-7 | TRBV7-8 | TRBD1 | CASSSFRDRAPYEQYF | TGTGCCAGCAGCTCATTCCGGGACAGGGCGCCCTACGAGCAGTACTTC
many | TRBJ2-1 | TRBV30 | TRBD2 | CAWSGGLAGGLFDEQFF | TGTGCCTGGAGTGGGGGACTAGCGGGGGGCCTCTTTGATGAGCAGTTCTTC
many | TRBJ2-7 | TRBV20-1 | - | CSARRTRGTYEQYF | TGCAGTGCTAGACGTACAAGGGGAACCTACGAGCAGTACTTC
few | TRBJ2-3 | TRBV7-8 | - | CASSLRWVSDTQYF | TGTGCCAGCAGCTTGCGGTGGGTCAGCGATACGCAGTATTTT
many | TRBJ2-6 | TRBV5-1 | - | CASSFSLGVDSGANVLTF | TGCGCCAGCAGCTTCTCCCTGGGCGTAGACTCTGGGGCCAACGTCCTGACTTTC
many | TRBJ1-5 | TRBV7-8 | - | CASSLVGERDGNQPQHF | TGTGCCAGCAGCTTAGTTGGAGAAAGGGATGGAAATCAGCCCCAGCATTTT
many | TRBJ2-3 | TRBV5-6 | - | CASSWSAGIRPDTQYF | TGTGCCAGCAGCTGGTCAGCAGGGATTCGACCAGATACGCAGTATTTT
few | TRBJ2-4 | TRBV5-1 | - | CASSLGNIQYF | TGCGCCAGCAGCTTAGGGAACATTCAGTACTTC
few | TRBJ1-1 | TRBV5-1 | - | CASSLAGVQSAFF | TGCGCCAGCAGCTTGGCCGGGGTCCAGTCAGCTTTCTTT
many | TRBJ2-1 | TRBV10-1 | TRBD2 | CASSESRTRTRETPYNEQFF | TGCGCCAGCAGTGAGTCCCGGACCCGAACGCGGGAGACCCCCTACAATGAGCAGTTCTTC
many | TRBJ1-6 | TRBV29-1 | TRBD1 | CSVKDRAGSPLHF | TGCAGCGTTAAGGACAGGGCAGGTTCACCCCTCCACTTT
many | TRBJ1-2 | TRBV28 | - | CASSPRGANYGYTF | TGTGCCAGCAGTCCACGGGGGGCTAACTATGGCTACACCTTC
many | TRBJ2-7 | TRBV12-3/TRBV12-4 | - | CASLHSYRTYEQYF | TGTGCCAGCCTTCACTCATACCGAACCTACGAGCAGTACTTC
many | TRBJ1-4 | TRBV7-8 | - | CASSLAWGFGEKLFF | TGTGCCAGCAGCTTAGCGTGGGGTTTTGGTGAAAAACTGTTTTTT
many | TRBJ1-2 | TRBV24-1 | - | CATSARGSRGYTF | TGTGCCACCAGTGCCCGGGGCAGCAGAGGCTACACCTTC
many | TRBJ2-1 | TRBV10-3 | - | CAAGPMGNEQFF | TGTGCCGCTGGACCAATGGGCAATGAGCAGTTCTTC
many | TRBJ2-7 | TRBV6-5 | - | CASSYLTGPLYEQYF | TGTGCCAGCAGTTACCTAACAGGGCCCCTCTACGAGCAGTACTTC
- | TRBJ2-1 | TRBV7-2 | - | CASSIALGGEQFF | TGTGCCAGCAGCATAGCCCTAGGGGGTGAGCAGTTCTTC
- | TRBJ1-3 | TRBV6-1 | - | CASSEAGQGRNTIYF | TGTGCCAGCAGTGAAGCAGGCCAGGGAAGAAACACCATATATTTT
many | TRBJ2-4 | TRBV24-1 | TRBD2 | CATHPASGRNIQYF | TGTGCCACCCACCCGGCTAGCGGGAGAAACATTCAGTACTTC
few | TRBJ2-4 | TRBV20-1 | - | CSARHWGHGKLAKNIQYF | TGCAGTGCTAGACATTGGGGACATGGAAAACTAGCCAAAAACATTCAGTACTTC
many | TRBJ2-1 | TRBV6-2/TRBV6-3 | TRBD2 | CASSRGTSGFSYNEQFF | TGTGCCAGCAGTCGAGGGACTAGCGGGTTCTCCTACAATGAGCAGTTCTTC
many | TRBJ2-5 | TRBV6-5 | - | CASSSTGTGVGVTQYF | TGTGCCAGCAGTTCTACGGGGACTGGGGTGGGAGTCACCCAGTACTTC
many | TRBJ1-1 | TRBV20-1 | - | CSARDRVGLDTEAFF | TGCAGTGCTAGAGATCGGGTGGGGCTTGACACTGAAGCTTTCTTT